This is a list of T cell receptor beta chains from one sample in a study of shared T cell receptors in the human thymus. Using immunoSEQ multiplex PCR, the repertoire was profiled, and TCRdb retains in-frame clones only, with some absent. The table includes roughly 660,000 clones, approximately 87% detected once. The same data also went into a second study, on human thymus T cells.

The sequenced sample consisted of thymocytes. The origin of the receptors is a boy under three years old with a congenital heart defect. CDR3s include the opening cysteine and the closing phenylalanine or tryptophan. Fields, in order: J gene, D gene, clone size, V gene, CDR3 DNA, CDR3 protein. D genes are given only for firm matches. For some rows the clone size is stated as once, few or many, or as a class when expanded; others skip it.

>TRBJ2-1|.|.|TRBV19
TGTGCCAGTAGTCTTACGGTTGGTGAGCAGTTCTTC
CASSLTVGEQFF
>TRBJ2-1|TRBD2|.|TRBV7-2
TGTGCCAGTGACGCGTCCAGCGGGAGGGAGCGCAGGTCCTACAATGAGCAGTTCTTC
CASDASSGRERRSYNEQFF
>TRBJ1-4|.|.|TRBV6-4
TGTGCCAGCGCCGGGACACCAGATAATGAAAAACTGTTTTTT
CASAGTPDNEKLFF
>TRBJ2-5|TRBD2|.|TRBV7-2
TGTGCCAGCAGCTTGGACCCCCTTGGCGGGAGGGCCGGGACCCAGTACTTC
CASSLDPLGGRAGTQYF
>TRBJ2-7|TRBD2|.|TRBV5-1
TGCGCCAGCAGCCTAGGGCTAGCGGTGACCTCCTACGAGCAGTACTTC
CASSLGLAVTSYEQYF
>TRBJ2-5|TRBD2|.|TRBV14
TGTGCCAGCAGCCAAGATTGGGGGACTAGCGGGACAGAGACCCAGTACTTC
CASSQDWGTSGTETQYF
>TRBJ2-7|.|.|TRBV7-8
TGTGCCAGCAGCTTACTGGCCCCCTACGAGCAGTACTTC
CASSLLAPYEQYF
>TRBJ2-7|TRBD1|.|TRBV25-1
TGTGCCAGCAGTGAGGACAGGCGGGACGAGCAGTACTTC
CASSEDRRDEQYF
>TRBJ2-1|.|.|TRBV19
TGTGCCAGTAGTAAGGGGGATGAGCAGTTCTTC
CASSKGDEQFF
>TRBJ2-3|TRBD2|once|TRBV4-1
TGCGCCAGCAGCCAAGATCTTGCGACTAGCGGAACTTCTAGCACAGATACGCAGTATTTT
CASSQDLATSGTSSTDTQYF
>TRBJ2-3|TRBD2|.|TRBV7-3
TGTGCCAGCAGCCAAGGCCTAGCGGGCAGCACAGATACGCAGTATTTT
CASSQGLAGSTDTQYF
>TRBJ2-7|TRBD2|.|TRBV5-6
TGTGCCAGCAGCTCCACCGGGACTAGCGGGAGCCACGAGCAGTACTTC
CASSSTGTSGSHEQYF
>TRBJ1-2|.|.|TRBV6-5
TGTGCCAGCAGCAAGGGACATTCGGGGGGCTACACCTTC
CASSKGHSGGYTF
>TRBJ2-5|TRBD1|.|TRBV19
TGTGCCAGTAGTTCCCGGCAGGGGGCTTCGGAGACCCAGTACTTC
CASSSRQGASETQYF
>TRBJ2-3|TRBD2|once|TRBV28
TGTGCCAGCAGTTTAAGGAGGGGGCGCCGGAGACTAGCGGGAGGTACCTCAGATACGCAGTATTTT
CASSLRRGRRRLAGGTSDTQYF
>TRBJ2-7|.|.|TRBV19
TGTGCCAGTAGTACCGGGGGCTCCTACGAGCAGTACTTC
CASSTGGSYEQYF
>TRBJ2-1|TRBD1|.|TRBV28
TGTGCCAGCAGCCGGGACAGCAACAATGAGCAGTTCTTC
CASSRDSNNEQFF
>TRBJ2-5|TRBD2|.|TRBV19
TGTGCCAGTAGTGGGCAGGGAGGGGAGACCCAGTACTTC
CASSGQGGETQYF
>TRBJ2-5|.|.|TRBV11-3
TGTGCCAGCAGCTTAGCAGGAAGGTGGCGAGAGACCCAGTACTTC
CASSLAGRWRETQYF
>TRBJ2-5|TRBD2|few|TRBV5-1
TGCGCCAGCAGCTCTCTGACTAGCGGGAGGGCCGGGGAGACCCAGTACTTC
CASSSLTSGRAGETQYF
>TRBJ2-1|TRBD2|.|TRBV4-2
TGTGCCAGCAGCCTCCTAGCGGGAGCACTCTACAATGAGCAGTTCTTC
CASSLLAGALYNEQFF
>TRBJ2-7|.|.|TRBV29-1
TGCAGCGTTGAGGGGGGGCCCCACGAGCAGTACTTC
CSVEGGPHEQYF
>TRBJ1-2|.|.|TRBV11-3
TGTGCCAGCAGCTTAGTGGGTGGGGGCCCTAACTATGGCTACACCTTC
CASSLVGGGPNYGYTF
>TRBJ2-4|.|.|TRBV12-5
TGTGCTAGTGGTTCCAGGATATCGGCGGGCAAAAACATTCAGTACTTC
CASGSRISAGKNIQYF
>TRBJ2-7|TRBD1|.|TRBV11-2
TGTGCCAGCAGCTTAGACTTGGGACAGGGGCCGTCATACGAGCAGTACTTC
CASSLDLGQGPSYEQYF
>TRBJ2-7|.|.|TRBV28
TGTGCCAGCAGTCCCCCGACAGAAACCTACGAGCAGTACTTC
CASSPPTETYEQYF
>TRBJ2-1|.|once|TRBV6-6
TGTGCCAGCAGTGTTCTAGCAAGGCTCGACAATGAGCAGTTCTTC
CASSVLARLDNEQFF
>TRBJ1-6|TRBD1|.|TRBV11-2
TGTGCCAGCATACCTGGGACAGGGCAACCCCTCCACTTT
CASIPGTGQPLHF
>TRBJ2-2|.|.|TRBV19
TGTGCCAGTAGTGGCGGCGGGAACACCGGGGAGCTGTTTTTT
CASSGGGNTGELFF
>TRBJ1-1|.|.|TRBV9
TGTGCCAGCAGCCCCAGGTGGGGGGAGATTGAAGCTTTCTTT
CASSPRWGEIEAFF
>TRBJ2-7|TRBD1|.|TRBV12-5
TGTGCTAGTGGTCCCCAAGGACAGGGTCGTCACGAGCAGTACTTC
CASGPQGQGRHEQYF
>TRBJ2-1|.|.|TRBV25-1
TGTGCCAGCAGTGGTGGGCGGCGGGGCGGGATTTCCTACAATGAGCAGTTCTTC
CASSGGRRGGISYNEQFF
>TRBJ1-5|.|.|TRBV27
TGTGCCAGCAGTTCCCGACAGACTAATCAGCCCCAGCATTTT
CASSSRQTNQPQHF
>TRBJ2-3|TRBD2|.|TRBV2
TGTGCCAGCAGCAAGAGTAGCGGGAGACAGAAAGATACGCAGTATTTT
CASSKSSGRQKDTQYF
>TRBJ2-5|TRBD2|.|TRBV7-9
TGTGCCAGCAGCTTAGGGTCCAACTGGCGGGAGGGATCTTTGGAGACCCAGTACTTC
CASSLGSNWREGSLETQYF
>TRBJ2-7|TRBD1|few|TRBV2
TGTGCCAGCCGGGACCGGGACAGGGGGTACGAGCAGTACTTC
CASRDRDRGYEQYF
>TRBJ2-7|TRBD2|.|TRBV6-1
TGTGCCAGCTTAGGCGGGAGATCCTACGAGCAGTACTTC
CASLGGRSYEQYF
>TRBJ2-7|TRBD2|.|TRBV29-1
TGCAGCGTTCTGGGACTAGCGGGAGGGCCCCACGAGCAGTACTTC
CSVLGLAGGPHEQYF
>TRBJ2-3|.|.|TRBV7-3
TGTGCCAGCAGCTCACTGGCTAGGACGCAGTATTTT
CASSSLARTQYF
>TRBJ1-1|TRBD1|.|TRBV25-1
TGTGCCACCTTCGGGACAGGGGGCAGTGGGAACACTGAAGCTTTCTTT
CATFGTGGSGNTEAFF
>TRBJ2-1|.|.|TRBV27
TGTGCCAGCAGTTTGGCGGGAATGAGGAGGAATGAGCAGTTCTTC
CASSLAGMRRNEQFF
>TRBJ1-1|.|.|TRBV4-3
TGCGCCAGCAGCCAGCTCCCGGACAGGAACACTGAAGCTTTCTTT
CASSQLPDRNTEAFF
>TRBJ2-7|TRBD2|.|TRBV5-1
TGCGCCAGCAGACGGGATCCGGGACTAGCGGGAATCTACGAGCAGTACTTC
CASRRDPGLAGIYEQYF
>TRBJ1-1|.|.|TRBV5-4
TGTGCCAGCAGCCCCCTTGATAGGGGGGGCACTGAAGCTTTCTTT
CASSPLDRGGTEAFF
>TRBJ1-5|.|few|TRBV4-3
TGCGCCAGCAGCCAAGGGCCGATGAATCAGCCCCAGCATTTT
CASSQGPMNQPQHF
>TRBJ1-1|.|.|TRBV13
TGTGCCAGCAGCTTAGGCGGACCAGGGGTCAGCACTGAAGCTTTCTTT
CASSLGGPGVSTEAFF
>TRBJ2-2|.|.|TRBV27
TGTGCCAGCAGTTTAGAATTGCTACAGGCGAACACCGGGGAGCTGTTTTTT
CASSLELLQANTGELFF
>TRBJ2-7|.|.|TRBV6-5
TGTGCCAGCAGTTCCCGGGGGGCGCATAGGTACGAGCAGTACTTC
CASSSRGAHRYEQYF
>TRBJ1-1|TRBD1|.|TRBV27
TGTGCCAGCAGTTTAGTAGGGTGGGGGACAGGGATGGGGACTGAAGCTTTCTTT
CASSLVGWGTGMGTEAFF
>TRBJ2-5|.|.|TRBV2
TGTGCCAGCAGTGAAGGCATTAGCCGGGGGACCCAGTACTTC
CASSEGISRGTQYF
>TRBJ1-2|.|.|TRBV28
TGTGCCAGCAGTTTCTACTCAGGGGTCAACTATGGCTACACCTTC
CASSFYSGVNYGYTF
>TRBJ2-7|TRBD2|.|TRBV4-2
TGTGCCAGCAGCCAAGAATTCCAACTAGCGGGTAGAGCTTACGAGCAGTACTTC
CASSQEFQLAGRAYEQYF
>TRBJ1-4|.|.|TRBV28
TGTGCCAGCATCCCCTCAATACAGTTCGCATATGGGTTAAAACTGTTTTTT
CASIPSIQFAYGLKLFF
>TRBJ2-7|TRBD2|.|TRBV11-2
TGTGCCAGCAGCTTAGCCGGGGGGGACGAGCAGTACTTC
CASSLAGGDEQYF
>TRBJ2-7|.|.|TRBV7-9
TGTGCCAGCAGCAATAGCGGACCAAACCCCTGGGACGAGCAGTACTTC
CASSNSGPNPWDEQYF
>TRBJ2-7|TRBD1|.|TRBV11-2
TGTGCCAGCAGCTTCCGAGGGGGCGGCTACGAGCAGTACTTC
CASSFRGGGYEQYF
>TRBJ2-3|.|.|TRBV7-2
TGTGCCAGCAGCTTTGGTCGAAAGGTGCGGGCAGATACGCAGTATTTT
CASSFGRKVRADTQYF
>TRBJ2-7|.|.|TRBV14
TGTGCCAGCAGCCACAGACAGTTTGAAAACGAGCAGTACTTC
CASSHRQFENEQYF
>TRBJ2-7|TRBD2|.|TRBV30
TGTGCCTGGACCACCCGGGGAGGGCGGCTCTACGAGCAGTACTTC
CAWTTRGGRLYEQYF
>TRBJ2-7|TRBD1|.|TRBV4-3
TGCGCCAGCAGCCAAGGACAGGGAACCTACGAGCAGTACTTC
CASSQGQGTYEQYF